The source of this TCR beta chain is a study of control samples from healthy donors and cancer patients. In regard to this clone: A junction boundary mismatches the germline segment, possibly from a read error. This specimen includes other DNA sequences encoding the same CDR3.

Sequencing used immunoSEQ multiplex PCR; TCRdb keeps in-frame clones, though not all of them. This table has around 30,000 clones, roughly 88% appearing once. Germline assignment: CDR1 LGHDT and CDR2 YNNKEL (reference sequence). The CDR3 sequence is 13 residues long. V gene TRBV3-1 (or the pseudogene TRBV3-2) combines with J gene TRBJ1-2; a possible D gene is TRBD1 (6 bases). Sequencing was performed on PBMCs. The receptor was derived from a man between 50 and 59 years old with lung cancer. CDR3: CASSHGGAYGYTF. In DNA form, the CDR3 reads TGTGCCAGCAGCCATGGGGGGGCGTATGGCTATACCTTC.